This T cell receptor (beta chain) originates from a study of shared clonotypes between healthy human individuals. CD45RA-negative memory and CD45RA+ naive subsets were split from the CD4+ cells. The data were produced by immunoSEQ multiplex PCR, yet TCRdb's version contains in-frame clones alone and is incomplete. Here the sample spans approximately 2,300,000 clones, under 95% being singletons. From germline, CDR1 is MDHEN and CDR2 SYDVKM. The CDR3 has 14 residues. With 6 bases removed from V and 1 base from J, the gap between germline ends came to 12 bases. Material: naive CD4+ T cells from PBMCs. The subset was: CD45RA+ positively selected. The chain recombines TRBV28 with TRBJ1-1, with D tentatively TRBD1 (5 bases). The source is a man aged 18 to 30 in good health. Some clones in this sample may be carry-over from other donors' samples. The CDR3 bases are TGTGCCAGCAGGGGGCCGGGCCCGAACACTGAAGCTTTCTTT. Encoded protein: CASRGPGPNTEAFF.